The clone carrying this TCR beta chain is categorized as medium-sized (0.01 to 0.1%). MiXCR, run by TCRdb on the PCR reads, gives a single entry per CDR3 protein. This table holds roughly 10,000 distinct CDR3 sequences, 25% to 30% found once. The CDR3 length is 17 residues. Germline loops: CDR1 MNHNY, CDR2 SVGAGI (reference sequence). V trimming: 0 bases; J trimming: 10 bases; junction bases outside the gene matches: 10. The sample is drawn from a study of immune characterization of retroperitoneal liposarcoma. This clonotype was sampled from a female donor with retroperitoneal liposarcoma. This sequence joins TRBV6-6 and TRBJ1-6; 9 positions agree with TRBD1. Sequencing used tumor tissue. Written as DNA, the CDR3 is TGTGCCAGCAGTTACTCCCAGGGGGGGACAGGGCACTCACCCCTCCACTTT. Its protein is CASSYSQGGTGHSPLHF.